What follows are 21 T cell receptor beta chains derived from one specimen sequenced in a study of vaccination and CD4 T cells after COVID-19. Their recognized antigens are unknown. The treatment is: approximately nine-day PBMC culture with coronavirus spike peptide pools or control peptides (ViraFEST assay). Researchers used the Oncomine TCR Beta short-read assay to sequence DNA from cultured CD4+ T cells. TCRdb fed the PCR reads into MiXCR, producing one record per CDR3 protein. The top ten clones hold around 8.1% of a sample with roughly 10,000 distinct CDR3 sequences, less than 85% of them seen once. Sequenced sample: CD4+ T cells from blood, cultured in vitro. These receptor sequences come from a human donor who had recovered from COVID-19.

The table lists this clonotype with a count of one. CDR3 region: CSVDFSGANVLTF. CDR3 coding DNA: TGCAGTGTCGACTTCTCTGGGGCCAACGTCCTGACTTTC. The gene calls are TRBV20-1 and TRBJ2-6; D call uncertain. CDR1 is DFQATT, CDR2 SNEGSKA, per germline (reference sequence). The V end was cut by 7 bases, the J end by 0 bases, with 7 bases between. This CDR3 has 13 residues.

This sequence joins TRBV28 and TRBJ1-1, with 7 bases aligning to TRBD1. CDR3 size: 16 residues. Germline V gene sequence: CDR1 MDHEN, CDR2 SYDVKM. V dropped 5 bases and J dropped 1; count of bases not matched to a gene: 10. For the CDR3, the DNA is TGTGCCAGCAGTATAATCCGGGACAGAACGAACACTGAAGCTTTCTTT. Its protein product is CASSIIRDRTNTEAFF. Based on the CDR3 plus reference TRBV28 and TRBJ1-1, the full variable domain is DVKVTQSSRYLVKRTGEKVFLECVQDMDHENMFWYRQDPGLGLRLIYFSYDVKMKEKGDIPEGYSVSREKKERFSLILESASTNQTSMYLCASSIIRDRTNTEAFFGQGTRLTVV.

This clonotype is deemed medium-sized (0.01 to 0.1%). The J gene is TRBJ2-7, the V gene TRBV12-3 or TRBV12-4, with a tentative D call TRBD1 (6 bases). The CDR3 consists of 14 residues. Between the trimmed V and J ends, which lost 5 bases and 2 bases, there was a span of 13 bases. CDR3 sequence reads: CASSPRQDTYEQYF. The CDR3 bases are TGTGCCAGCAGTCCACGACAGGATACCTACGAGCAGTACTTC.

By share of the sample, this clonotype is large. This chain joins TRBV20-1 and TRBJ1-2, with TRBD1 matching over 7 bases. This CDR3 contains 13 residues. Germline loops: CDR1 DFQATT, CDR2 SNEGSKA (reference sequence). This chain's CDR3 is CRVTGEEEYGYTF. The CDR3 coding sequence is TGCAGAGTAACAGGGGAAGAAGAATATGGCTACACCTTC.

The chain employs TRBV7-9 and TRBJ2-3, with TRBD1 matching 8 bases. The CDR3 spans 15 residues. J lost 2 bases, V lost 4 bases, and 5 bases had no gene match. The V gene's germline CDR1 is SEHNR and CDR2 FQNEAQ (reference sequence). The CDR3 bases are TGTGCCAGCAGCTCCGGACAGGGCTACACAGATACGCAGTATTTT. Protein sequence: CASSSGQGYTDTQYF.

The rearrangement uses TRBV6-4 and TRBJ1-2, with 7 bases aligning to TRBD1. V shed 3 bases, J shed 4 bases, and the junction held 5 bases outside the gene matches. Germline V CDR1 and CDR2: MRHNA, SNTAGT. The CDR3 is 14 amino acids. The CDR3 bases are TGTGCCAGCAGTGAATACCAGGGGGGCTATGGCTACACCTTC. Encoded protein: CASSEYQGGYGYTF.

A single count supports this clonotype. The chain combines TRBV20-1 with TRBJ1-1; no definite D call. V gave up 0 bases and J gave up 1 base, with 12 bases separating them. CDR1 and CDR2 from the germline V gene are DFQATT and SNEGSKA (reference sequence). This CDR3 spans 15 amino acids. CDR3 loop: CSAREGGARNTEAFF. The CDR3 DNA follows: TGCAGTGCTAGAGAGGGCGGCGCTCGGAACACTGAAGCTTTCTTT.

The chain employs TRBV23-1 and TRBJ2-5, with D hard to call. TRBV23-1 is noted as an ORF with a role that remains uncertain. Trimming left V 0 bases short and J 5 bases short, with 16 bases between. CDR3 size: 16 residues. Here the CDR3 reads CASSQSIAQVGETQYF. CDR3 nucleotides: TGCGCCAGCAGTCAATCGATAGCCCAGGTGGGGGAGACCCAGTACTTC.

The chain links TRBV28 to TRBJ2-2; 10 positions match TRBD2. CDR3 size: 17 residues. J gave up 5 bases and V 5 bases, and 11 bases lay outside the gene matches. From germline, CDR1 is MDHEN and CDR2 SYDVKM. The CDR3 DNA follows: TGTGCCAGCAGTCTTCAAGGGGTAGCGGGAGGAACCGGGGAGCTGTTTTTT. Amino acid sequence: CASSLQGVAGGTGELFF.

The genes are TRBV27 and TRBJ1-5; unclear D gene. Germline V CDR1 and CDR2: MNHEY, SMNVEV (reference sequence). V gave up 3 bases and J gave up 4 bases, with 7 bases separating them. CDR3 length equals 13 residues. The DNA of the CDR3 is TGTGCCAGCAGTTTTATAGATAATCAGCCCCAGCATTTT. Translating gives CASSFIDNQPQHF.

The J gene is TRBJ1-3, the V gene TRBV20-1, with D perhaps TRBD1 (5 bases). Germline CDR1 and CDR2: DFQATT and SNEGSKA (reference sequence). The CDR3 has 17 amino acids. The V and J ends lost 3 bases and 7 bases respectively, with 25 bases between them. The CDR3 region is CSASPAGGRVIVNTIYF. Written as DNA, the CDR3 is TGCAGTGCTAGCCCCGCGGGGGGGAGGGTGATTGTCAACACCATATATTTT.

V gene TRBV7-2 combines with J gene TRBJ2-3; unclear D gene. The V gene's germline CDR1 is SGHTA and CDR2 FQGNSA. Trimming took 5 bases from V and 3 from J, leaving 9 bases between them. This CDR3 region has 13 residues. CDR3 sequence: CASSSHVTDTQYF. For the CDR3, the DNA is TGTGCCAGCAGCAGCCACGTTACAGATACGCAGTATTTT.

V is TRBV19 and J is TRBJ2-7; tentatively, D is TRBD1 (6 bases). Germline V gives CDR1 LNHDA, CDR2 SQIVND (reference sequence). Trimming took 5 bases from V and 3 from J, leaving 14 bases between them. The CDR3 totals 14 residues. The DNA for the CDR3 is TGTGCCAGTAGTCACACAGGGTCAGTCTACGAGCAGTACTTC. Its translation is CASSHTGSVYEQYF.

V is TRBV27 and J is TRBJ1-2; perhaps TRBD1 as D (6 bases). This CDR3 has 13 amino acids. V was cut by 5 bases and J by 6 bases, with 13 bases left in between. Germline CDR1 MNHEY, CDR2 SMNVEV (reference sequence). For the CDR3, the DNA is TGTGCCAGCAGTCTCGCCGGGACAAATGGCTACACCTTC. Translating gives CASSLAGTNGYTF.

This clonotype turned up a few times. The V gene is TRBV6-1, the J gene TRBJ2-1, with 9 positions matching TRBD2. The CDR3 is 15 residues long. CDR1 is MNHNS and CDR2 is SASEGT in the germline V gene. V shed 7 bases, J shed 7 bases, and the junction held 11 bases outside the gene matches. The CDR3 region is CASKNIAGATNEQFF. Here the CDR3 DNA reads TGTGCCAGCAAAAACATAGCGGGAGCCACGAATGAGCAGTTCTTC.

This chain uses TRBV20-1 with TRBJ1-5; 11 positions agree with TRBD1. After removal of 0 bases from V and 0 bases from J, the junction contained 10 bases not matched to a gene. Per germline, CDR1 DFQATT and CDR2 SNEGSKA (reference sequence). The CDR3 loop spans 19 amino acids. Written as DNA, the CDR3 is TGCAGTGCTAGAGACCCCCTGGACAGGGGGCCGTATAGCAATCAGCCCCAGCATTTT. Protein product: CSARDPLDRGPYSNQPQHF.

The rearrangement joins TRBV11-2 to TRBJ1-1; D is undetermined. Germline CDR1 SGHAT, CDR2 FQNNGV. Trimming removed 3 bases at V and 1 base at J, with 15 bases between. The CDR3 totals 16 residues. CDR3 loop: CASSLGWRDGNTEAFF. The CDR3 coding sequence is TGTGCCAGCAGCTTGGGGTGGAGGGATGGGAACACTGAAGCTTTCTTT. The whole variable domain, filled in from reference TRBV11-2 and TRBJ1-1, reads EAGVAQSPRYKIIEKRQSVAFWCNPISGHATLYWYQQILGQGPKLLIQFQNNGVVDDSQLPKDRFSAERLKGVDSTLKIQPAKLEDSAVYLCASSLGWRDGNTEAFFGQGTRLTVV.

V usage is TRBV7-2 and J usage is TRBJ2-6; D is possibly TRBD1 or TRBD2 (5 bases each). Germline CDR1 reads SGHTA; CDR2 reads FQGNSA. V lost 5 bases and J 0 bases, leaving 14 bases between the germline ends. The CDR3 loop spans 17 amino acids. CDR3 DNA sequence: TGTGCCAGCAGCCCCTACGGGGCCTACTCTGGGGCCAACGTCCTGACTTTC. Its translation: CASSPYGAYSGANVLTF.

The chain links TRBV29-1 to TRBJ2-7; D call uncertain. The V gene's germline CDR1 is SQVTM and CDR2 ANQGSEA. V was pared by 4 bases and J by 5 bases, with 24 bases between. CDR3 length equals 16 residues. The CDR3 DNA reads TGCAGCGTTGCCCTCCTCATGGGTAGCAAAAGGAACGAGCAGTACTTC. It translates to CSVALLMGSKRNEQYF.

The chain carries TRBV10-1 and TRBJ1-6; tentatively, D is TRBD1 (5 bases). V was pared by 4 bases and J by 7 bases, with 14 bases between. Germline V gene data show CDR1 as WNHNN and CDR2 as SYGVQD (reference sequence). This CDR3 has 15 amino acids. The CDR3 coding sequence is TGCGCCAGCAGTGTTTCAGGGACCGGCAATTCACCCCTCCACTTT. Its translation: CASSVSGTGNSPLHF.

V gene TRBV25-1 combines with J gene TRBJ2-3; the match to TRBD2 covers 8 bases. V trimming: 1 base; J trimming: 6 bases; junction bases outside the gene matches: 9. This CDR3 is built from 16 residues. Per the germline V gene, CDR1 is MGHDK and CDR2 is SYGVNS. The CDR3 spells CASSELSGGILDTQYF. The CDR3 bases are TGTGCCAGCAGTGAATTAAGCGGGGGAATTCTGGATACGCAGTATTTT.